This T cell receptor (beta chain) was observed in a study of blood T cell repertoires in COVID-19. Study-wide context: PBMCs, B-cell-depleted T cells, or T cells were the source of the cDNA or gDNA that made up the material.

Between the trimmed V and J ends, which lost 3 bases and 0 bases, there was a span of 15 bases. Germline V lookup: CDR1 SGHDT, CDR2 YYEEEE. The CDR3 contains 17 residues. Original handling: Using reference gene primer amplification, nucleated cell counts were estimated. Clones were sequenced by immunoSEQ multiplex PCR, and TCRdb holds only the in-frame ones, with some missing. D and trimming were read from the DNA, whereas the V and J calls and clone size are those reported in that table. In the table there are tens of thousands of clones, about four fifths of which are singletons. The rearrangement joins TRBV5-6 to TRBJ2-2, with D tentatively TRBD1 (6 bases). This receptor was identified in an older woman with acute or convalescent COVID-19. Sequenced material: peripheral blood. CDR3 protein: CASSSTDRVANTGELFF. The DNA of the CDR3 is TGTGCCAGCAGCTCGACGGACAGAGTCGCGAACACCGGGGAGCTGTTTTTT.